The T cell receptor beta chain under discussion was sequenced for a study of cytomegalovirus exposure and HLA in healthy donors. General study findings and limits: TCR association rates varied by HLA locus in a later analysis, with DRB1 highest and HLA-C lowest. An analysis that came later showed most CMV-associated TCR beta chains appearing HLA-restricted. Later genetic work tied a missense DCLRE1C variant to beta-chain V and J trimming. Several top significant clusters appeared, in a later analysis, to be linked to common viral pathogens.

The PCR had 60 Vbeta and 13 Jbeta primers. Sequenced by immunoSEQ multiplex PCR; TCRdb stores in-frame clones only, minus some. The sample lists 150,000 to 200,000 clones, roughly 82% occurring once. As to this clone: Its cognate antigen is unknown.

The germline V gene encodes CDR1 MNHNS and CDR2 SASEGT. Trimming stripped 5 bases from V and 5 bases from J, with 10 bases between. This CDR3 is 12 amino acids long. The rearrangement uses TRBV6-1 and TRBJ2-7; D uncertain. The TCR comes from a man aged 50 to 59 in good health and CMV-seropositive. Sequenced material: PBMCs. In nucleotides, the CDR3 is TGTGCCAGCAGTCCGCGTAGTAACGAGCAGTACTTC. Amino acid sequence: CASSPRSNEQYF.